This is a list of T cell receptor beta chains from one sample in a study of post-analysis software for immune sequencing data. TCRdb called the PCR reads again in MiXCR, with one record for every CDR3 protein. The repertoire holds hundreds of thousands of distinct CDR3 sequences, with over 35% as singletons. What was sequenced was blood. These receptors were taken from a girl between 5 and 17 years old with multiple sclerosis. Both conserved end residues are part of each CDR3. D genes are given only for firm matches. Size values are once, few and many counts, or a class for expanded clones, and some rows have none.

abundance	v_gene	j_gene	d_gene	CDR3aa	CDR3nt
few	TRBV28	TRBJ1-1	-	CASSLRGSMNTEAFF	TGTGCCAGCAGTTTGAGGGGATCTATGAACACTGAAGCTTTCTTT
-	TRBV11-2	TRBJ2-3	TRBD1	CASSPGTGGIGTQYF	TGTGCCAGCAGCCCCGGGACAGGGGGGATTGGTACGCAGTATTTT
few	TRBV12-3/TRBV12-4	TRBJ1-6	-	CASRQGSSYNSPLHF	TGTGCCAGCAGGCAGGGGAGCTCCTATAATTCACCCCTCCACTTT
few	TRBV2	TRBJ2-7	-	CASSEAVGYEQYF	TGTGCCAGCAGTGAAGCGGTAGGCTACGAGCAGTACTTC
many	TRBV12-3/TRBV12-4	TRBJ2-7	TRBD1	CASSLRQGAYEQYF	TGTGCCAGCAGTTTGAGACAGGGGGCCTACGAGCAGTACTTC
once	TRBV12-3/TRBV12-4	TRBJ1-3	TRBD1	CASRVLLGQALSGNTIYF	TGTGCCAGCAGGGTCCTATTGGGACAGGCTCTCTCTGGAAACACCATATATTTT
few	TRBV7-2	TRBJ2-7	-	CASSPNPNGAYEQYF	TGTGCCAGCAGCCCTAACCCTAACGGGGCCTACGAGCAGTACTTC
few	TRBV12-3/TRBV12-4	TRBJ2-5	-	CASSNGIMETQYF	TGTGCCAGCAGCAATGGGATTATGGAGACCCAGTACTTC
-	TRBV12-3/TRBV12-4	TRBJ2-7	-	CASSPARGGGEQYF	TGTGCCAGCAGTCCGGCCCGAGGAGGGGGGGAGCAGTACTTC
-	TRBV5-1	TRBJ2-7	TRBD1	CASSSGQGPGEQYF	TGCGCCAGCAGCTCTGGACAGGGGCCGGGCGAGCAGTACTTC
-	TRBV5-6	TRBJ1-2	-	CASSSGEFYGYTF	TGTGCCAGCAGTTCGGGGGAGTTTTATGGCTACACCTTC